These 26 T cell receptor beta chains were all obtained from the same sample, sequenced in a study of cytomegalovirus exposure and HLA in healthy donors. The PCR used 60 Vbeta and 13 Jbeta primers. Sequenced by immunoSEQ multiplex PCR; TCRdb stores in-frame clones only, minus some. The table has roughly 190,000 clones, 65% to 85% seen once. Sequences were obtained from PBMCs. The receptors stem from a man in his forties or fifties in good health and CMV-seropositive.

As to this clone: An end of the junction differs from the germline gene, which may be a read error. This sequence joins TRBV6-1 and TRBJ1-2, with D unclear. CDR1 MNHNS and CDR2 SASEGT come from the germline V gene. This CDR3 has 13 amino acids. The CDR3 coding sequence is TGTGCCAGCAGCGAAGATCGTTCCTATGGCTACACCTTC. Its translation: CASSEDRSYGYTF.

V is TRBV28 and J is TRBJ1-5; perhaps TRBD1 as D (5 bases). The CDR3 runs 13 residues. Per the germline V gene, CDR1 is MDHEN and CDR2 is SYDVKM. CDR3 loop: CGVRGTGDQPQHF. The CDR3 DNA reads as TGTGGCGTACGGGGGACCGGCGATCAGCCCCAGCATTTT.

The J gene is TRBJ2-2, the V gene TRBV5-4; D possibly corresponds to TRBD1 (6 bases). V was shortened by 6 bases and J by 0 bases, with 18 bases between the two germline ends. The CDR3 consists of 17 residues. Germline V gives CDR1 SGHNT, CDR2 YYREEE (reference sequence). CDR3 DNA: TGTGCCAGCAAGAAGGGTAGTGGACAGTCGAACACCGGGGAGCTGTTTTTT. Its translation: CASKKGSGQSNTGELFF.

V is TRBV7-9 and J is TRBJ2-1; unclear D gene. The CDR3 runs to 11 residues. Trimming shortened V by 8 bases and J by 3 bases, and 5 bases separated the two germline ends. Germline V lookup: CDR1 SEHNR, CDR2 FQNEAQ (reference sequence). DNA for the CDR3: TGTGCCAGCCGTCTCTACAATGAGCAGTTCTTC. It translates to CASRLYNEQFF.

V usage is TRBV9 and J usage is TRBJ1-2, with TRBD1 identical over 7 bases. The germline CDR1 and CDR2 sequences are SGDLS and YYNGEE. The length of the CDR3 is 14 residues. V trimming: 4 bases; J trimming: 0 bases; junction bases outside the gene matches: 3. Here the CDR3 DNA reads TGTGCCAGCAGCCCGGGACAGACTAACTATGGCTACACCTTC. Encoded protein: CASSPGQTNYGYTF.

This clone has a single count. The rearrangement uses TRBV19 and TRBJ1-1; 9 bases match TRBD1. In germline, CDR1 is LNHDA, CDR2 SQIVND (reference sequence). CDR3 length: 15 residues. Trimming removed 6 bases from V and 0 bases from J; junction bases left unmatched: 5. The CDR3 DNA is TGTGCCAGTAGCACAGGGGGCATCTTGAACACTGAAGCTTTCTTT. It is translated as CASSTGGILNTEAFF.

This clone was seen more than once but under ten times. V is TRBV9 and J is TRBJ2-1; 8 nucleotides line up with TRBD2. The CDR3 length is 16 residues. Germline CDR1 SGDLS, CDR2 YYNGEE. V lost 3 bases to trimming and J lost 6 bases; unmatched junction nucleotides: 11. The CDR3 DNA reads TGTGCCAGCAGCGCCGGGGGGGGACTGCGATTCAATGAGCAGTTCTTC. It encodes CASSAGGGLRFNEQFF.

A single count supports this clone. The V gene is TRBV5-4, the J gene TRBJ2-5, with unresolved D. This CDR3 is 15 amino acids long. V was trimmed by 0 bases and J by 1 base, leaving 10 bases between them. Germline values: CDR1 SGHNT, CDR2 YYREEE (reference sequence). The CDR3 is CASSLESASQETQYF. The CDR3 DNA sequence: TGTGCCAGCAGCTTGGAGTCCGCGTCCCAAGAGACCCAGTACTTC. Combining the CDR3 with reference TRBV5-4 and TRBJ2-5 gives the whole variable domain ETGVTQSPTHLIKTRGQQVTLRCSSQSGHNTVSWYQQALGQGPQFIFQYYREEENGRGNFPPRFSGLQFPNYSSELNVNALELDDSALYLCASSLESASQETQYFGPGTRLLVL.

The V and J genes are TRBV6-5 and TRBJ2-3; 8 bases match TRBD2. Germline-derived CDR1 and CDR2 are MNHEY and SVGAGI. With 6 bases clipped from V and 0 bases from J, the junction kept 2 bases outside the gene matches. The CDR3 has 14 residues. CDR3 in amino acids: CASRLAASTDTQYF. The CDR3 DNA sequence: TGTGCCAGCAGACTAGCGGCTAGCACAGATACGCAGTATTTT.

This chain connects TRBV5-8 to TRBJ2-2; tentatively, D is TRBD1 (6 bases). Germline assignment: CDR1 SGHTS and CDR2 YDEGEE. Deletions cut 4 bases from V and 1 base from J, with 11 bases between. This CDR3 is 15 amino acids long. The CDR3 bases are TGTGCCAGCAGCAGGGGACACTTGAACACCGGGGAGCTGTTTTTT. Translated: CASSRGHLNTGELFF.

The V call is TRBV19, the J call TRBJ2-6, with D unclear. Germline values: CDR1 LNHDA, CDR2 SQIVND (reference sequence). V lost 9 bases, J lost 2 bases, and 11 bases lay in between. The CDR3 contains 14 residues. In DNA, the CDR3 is TGTGCCAGCACCATGAACACTGGGGCCAACGTCCTGACTTTC. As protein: CASTMNTGANVLTF.

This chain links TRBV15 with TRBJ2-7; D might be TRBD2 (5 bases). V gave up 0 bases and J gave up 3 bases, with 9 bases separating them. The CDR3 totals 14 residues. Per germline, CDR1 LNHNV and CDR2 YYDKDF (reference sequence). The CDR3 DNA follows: TGTGCCACCAGCAGAGACCCCGAGGGCTACGAGCAGTACTTC. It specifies CATSRDPEGYEQYF.

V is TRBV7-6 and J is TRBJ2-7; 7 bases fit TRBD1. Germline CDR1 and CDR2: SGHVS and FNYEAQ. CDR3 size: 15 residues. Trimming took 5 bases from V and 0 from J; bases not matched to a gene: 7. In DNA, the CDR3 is TGTGCCAGCAGCCCCGGGACAGAGAGCTCCTACGAGCAGTACTTC. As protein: CASSPGTESSYEQYF. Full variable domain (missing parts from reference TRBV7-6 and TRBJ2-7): GAGVSQSPRYKVTKRGQDVALRCDPISGHVSLYWYRQALGQGPEFLTYFNYEAQQDKSGLPNDRFSAERPEGSISTLTIQRTEQRDSAMYRCASSPGTESSYEQYFGPGTRLTVT.

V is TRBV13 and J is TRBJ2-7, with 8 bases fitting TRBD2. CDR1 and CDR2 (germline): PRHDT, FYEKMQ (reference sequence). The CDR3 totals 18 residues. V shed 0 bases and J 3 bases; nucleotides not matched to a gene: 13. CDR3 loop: CASSLGAGGRADRYEQYF. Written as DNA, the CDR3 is TGTGCCAGCAGCTTAGGGGCGGGGGGCAGGGCGGACCGCTACGAGCAGTACTTC. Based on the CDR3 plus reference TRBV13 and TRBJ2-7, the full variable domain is AAGVIQSPRHLIKEKRETATLKCYPIPRHDTVYWYQQGPGQDPQFLISFYEKMQSDKGSIPDRFSAQQFSDYHSELNMSSLELGDSALYFCASSLGAGGRADRYEQYFGPGTRLTVT.

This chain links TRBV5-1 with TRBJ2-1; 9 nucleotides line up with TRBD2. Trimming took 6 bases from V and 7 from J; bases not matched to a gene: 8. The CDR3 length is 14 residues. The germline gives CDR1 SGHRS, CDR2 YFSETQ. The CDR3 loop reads CASTYSGSRNEQFF. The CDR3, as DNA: TGCGCCAGCACCTATAGCGGGAGTAGGAATGAGCAGTTCTTC.

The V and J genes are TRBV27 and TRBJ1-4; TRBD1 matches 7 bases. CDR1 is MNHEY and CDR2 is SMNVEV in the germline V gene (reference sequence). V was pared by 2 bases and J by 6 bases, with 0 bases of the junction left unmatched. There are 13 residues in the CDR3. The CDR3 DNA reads TGTGCCAGCAGTTTAGGGACAGATGAAAAACTGTTTTTT. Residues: CASSLGTDEKLFF.

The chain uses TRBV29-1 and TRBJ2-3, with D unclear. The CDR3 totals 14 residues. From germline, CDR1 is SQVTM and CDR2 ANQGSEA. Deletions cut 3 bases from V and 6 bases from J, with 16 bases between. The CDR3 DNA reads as TGCAGCGTTGAGGCTACCTACCCCGGGGATACGCAGTATTTT. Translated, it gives CSVEATYPGDTQYF.

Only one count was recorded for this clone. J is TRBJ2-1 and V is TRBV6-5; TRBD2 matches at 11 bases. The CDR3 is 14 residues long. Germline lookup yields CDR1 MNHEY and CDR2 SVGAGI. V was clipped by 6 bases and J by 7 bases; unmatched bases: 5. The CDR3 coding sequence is TGTGCCAGCAGACTAGCGGGAGTCGGGAATGAGCAGTTCTTC. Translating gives CASRLAGVGNEQFF.

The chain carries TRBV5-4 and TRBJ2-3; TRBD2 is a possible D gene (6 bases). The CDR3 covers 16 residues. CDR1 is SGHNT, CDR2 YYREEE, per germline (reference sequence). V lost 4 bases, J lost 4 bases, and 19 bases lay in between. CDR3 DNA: TGTGCCAGCAGCCCGGAAGGAGGGTTGAGGGCAGATACGCAGTATTTT. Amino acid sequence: CASSPEGGLRADTQYF.

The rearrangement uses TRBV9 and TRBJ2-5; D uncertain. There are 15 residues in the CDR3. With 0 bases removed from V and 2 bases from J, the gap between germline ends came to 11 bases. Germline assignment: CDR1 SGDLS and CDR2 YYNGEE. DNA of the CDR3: TGTGCCAGCAGCGTAGCCCCAAGCTATCAAGAGACCCAGTACTTC. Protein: CASSVAPSYQETQYF.

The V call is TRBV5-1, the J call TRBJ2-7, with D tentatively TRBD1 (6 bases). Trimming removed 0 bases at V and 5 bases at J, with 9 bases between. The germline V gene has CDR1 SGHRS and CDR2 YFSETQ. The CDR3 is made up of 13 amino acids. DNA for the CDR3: TGCGCCAGCAGCTTGGGACAGGCCGACGAGCAGTACTTC. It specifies CASSLGQADEQYF.

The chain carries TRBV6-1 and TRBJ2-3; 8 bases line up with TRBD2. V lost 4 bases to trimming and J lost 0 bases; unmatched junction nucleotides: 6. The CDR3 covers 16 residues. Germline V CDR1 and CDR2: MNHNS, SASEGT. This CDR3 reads CASSVSSGTSTDTQYF. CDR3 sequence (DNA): TGTGCCAGCAGTGTAAGTAGCGGGACGAGCACAGATACGCAGTATTTT.

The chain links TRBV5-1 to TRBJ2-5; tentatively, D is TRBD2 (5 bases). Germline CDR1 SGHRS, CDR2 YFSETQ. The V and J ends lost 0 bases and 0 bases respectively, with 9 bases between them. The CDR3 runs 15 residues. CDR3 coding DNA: TGCGCCAGCAGCTTGGTTGGGAGCTACCAAGAGACCCAGTACTTC. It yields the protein CASSLVGSYQETQYF.

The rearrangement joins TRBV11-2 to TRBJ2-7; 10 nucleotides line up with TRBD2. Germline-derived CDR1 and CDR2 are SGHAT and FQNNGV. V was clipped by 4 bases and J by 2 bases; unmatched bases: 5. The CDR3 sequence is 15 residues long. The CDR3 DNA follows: TGTGCCAGCAGCTCCAGGACTAGCGGACCCTACGAGCAGTACTTC. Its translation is CASSSRTSGPYEQYF.

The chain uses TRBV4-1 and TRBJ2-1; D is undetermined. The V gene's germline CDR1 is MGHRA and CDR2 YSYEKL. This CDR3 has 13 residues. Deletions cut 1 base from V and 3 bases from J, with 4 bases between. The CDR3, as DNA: TGCGCCAGCAGCCAAGCTATCTACAATGAGCAGTTCTTC. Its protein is CASSQAIYNEQFF.

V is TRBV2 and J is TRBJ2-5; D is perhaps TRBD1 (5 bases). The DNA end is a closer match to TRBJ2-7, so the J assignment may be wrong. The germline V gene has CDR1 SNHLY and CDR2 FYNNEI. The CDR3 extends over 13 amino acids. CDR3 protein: CASSRQTSYEQYF. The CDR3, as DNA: TGTGCCAGCAGTAGACAGACCTCCTACGAGCAGTACTTC.